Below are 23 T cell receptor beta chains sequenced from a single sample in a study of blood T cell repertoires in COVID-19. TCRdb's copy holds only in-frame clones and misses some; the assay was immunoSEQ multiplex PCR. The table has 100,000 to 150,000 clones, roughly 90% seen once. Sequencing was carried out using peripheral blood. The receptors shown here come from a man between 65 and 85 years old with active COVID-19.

CDR3 coding DNA: TGCGCCAGCAGCCAAGTTTCCGGGGAGACCCAGTACTTC. It codes for CASSQVSGETQYF. V usage is TRBV4-1 and J usage is TRBJ2-5; D gene ambiguous. Germline CDR1 and CDR2: MGHRA and YSYEKL. V dropped 1 base and J dropped 5 bases, with 8 bases sitting between them. The CDR3 has 13 residues.

The CDR3 reads CAITRVPNTEAFF. In DNA form, the CDR3 reads TGTGCCATCACGCGAGTACCGAACACTGAAGCTTTCTTT. The rearrangement links TRBV10-3 to TRBJ1-1; D is unresolved. From germline, CDR1 is ENHRY and CDR2 SYGVKD. Trimming cost V 7 bases and J 1 base, with 10 bases left between them. The CDR3 has 13 amino acids.

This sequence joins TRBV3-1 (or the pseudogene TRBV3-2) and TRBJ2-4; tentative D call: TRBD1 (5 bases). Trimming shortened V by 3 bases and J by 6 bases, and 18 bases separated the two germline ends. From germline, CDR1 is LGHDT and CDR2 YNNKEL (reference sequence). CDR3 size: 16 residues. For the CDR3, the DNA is TGTGCCAGCAGCCACTCAGGGTATCGGTCCCCAAACATTCAGTACTTC. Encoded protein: CASSHSGYRSPNIQYF.

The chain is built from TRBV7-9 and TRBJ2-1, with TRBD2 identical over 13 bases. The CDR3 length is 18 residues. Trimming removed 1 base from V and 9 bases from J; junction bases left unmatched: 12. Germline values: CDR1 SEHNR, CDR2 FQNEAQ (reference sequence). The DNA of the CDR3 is TGTGCCAGCAGCTTAGGAGGGGTGGGGACTAGCGGGATTGGTGAGCAGTTCTTC. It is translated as CASSLGGVGTSGIGEQFF.

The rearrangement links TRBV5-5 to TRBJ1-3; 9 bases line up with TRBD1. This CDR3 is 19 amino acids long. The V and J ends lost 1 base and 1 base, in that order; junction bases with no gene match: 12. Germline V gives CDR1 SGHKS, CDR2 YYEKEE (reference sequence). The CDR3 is CASSLLGLAGQGSGNTIYF. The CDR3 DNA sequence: TGTGCCAGCAGCTTGTTGGGGTTGGCGGGACAGGGATCTGGAAACACCATATATTTT.

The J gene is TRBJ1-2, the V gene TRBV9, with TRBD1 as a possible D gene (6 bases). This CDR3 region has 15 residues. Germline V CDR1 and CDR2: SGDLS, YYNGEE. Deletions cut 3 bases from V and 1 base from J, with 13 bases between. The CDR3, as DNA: TGTGCCAGCAGCGCCCGGGACAACGTTAACTATGGCTACACCTTC. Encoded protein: CASSARDNVNYGYTF.

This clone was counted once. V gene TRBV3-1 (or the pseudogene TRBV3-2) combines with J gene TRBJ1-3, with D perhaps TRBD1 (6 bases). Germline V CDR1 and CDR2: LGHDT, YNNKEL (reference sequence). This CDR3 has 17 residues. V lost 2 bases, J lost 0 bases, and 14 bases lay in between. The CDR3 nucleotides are TGTGCCAGCAGCCAACTGTACAGGGAGTTCTCTGGAAACACCATATATTTT. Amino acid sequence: CASSQLYREFSGNTIYF.

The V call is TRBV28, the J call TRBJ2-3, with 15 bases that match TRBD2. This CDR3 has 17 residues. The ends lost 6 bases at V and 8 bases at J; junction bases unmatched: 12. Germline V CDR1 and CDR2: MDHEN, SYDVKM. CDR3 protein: CASSPGTSGRKSGTQYF. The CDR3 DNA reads TGTGCCAGCAGCCCCGGGACTAGCGGGAGGAAGTCGGGTACGCAGTATTTT.

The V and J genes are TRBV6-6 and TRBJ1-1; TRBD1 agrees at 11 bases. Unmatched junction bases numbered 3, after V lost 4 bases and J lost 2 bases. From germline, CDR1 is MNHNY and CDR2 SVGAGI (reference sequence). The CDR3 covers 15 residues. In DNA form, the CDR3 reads TGTGCCAGCAGTTCCGGGACAGGGGGAAACACTGAAGCTTTCTTT. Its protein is CASSSGTGGNTEAFF.

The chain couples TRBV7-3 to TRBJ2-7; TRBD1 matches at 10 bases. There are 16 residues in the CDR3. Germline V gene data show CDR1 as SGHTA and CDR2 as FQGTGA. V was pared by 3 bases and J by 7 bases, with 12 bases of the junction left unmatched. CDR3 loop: CASSLGSTGGRKEQYF. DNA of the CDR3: TGTGCCAGCAGCTTGGGTTCGACAGGGGGCAGGAAGGAGCAGTACTTC.

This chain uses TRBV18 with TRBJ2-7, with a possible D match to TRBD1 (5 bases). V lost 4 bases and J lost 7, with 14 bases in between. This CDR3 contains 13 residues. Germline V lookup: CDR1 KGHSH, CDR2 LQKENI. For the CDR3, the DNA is TGTGCCAGCTCACAGGGGCCCGACGGGGAGCAGTACTTC. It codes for CASSQGPDGEQYF.

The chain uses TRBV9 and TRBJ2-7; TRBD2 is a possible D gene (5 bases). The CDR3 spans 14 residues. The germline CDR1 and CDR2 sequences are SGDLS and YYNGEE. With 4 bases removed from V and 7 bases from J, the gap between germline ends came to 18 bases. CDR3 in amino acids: CASSSSGVSIEQYF. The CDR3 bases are TGTGCCAGCAGCTCATCCGGGGTCTCTATTGAGCAGTACTTC.

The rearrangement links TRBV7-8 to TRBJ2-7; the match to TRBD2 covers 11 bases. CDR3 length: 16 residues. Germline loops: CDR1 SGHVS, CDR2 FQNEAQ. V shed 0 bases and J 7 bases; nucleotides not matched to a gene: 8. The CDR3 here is CASSLAMGLAAGEQYF. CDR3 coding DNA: TGTGCCAGCAGCTTAGCGATGGGACTAGCGGCGGGAGAGCAGTACTTC.

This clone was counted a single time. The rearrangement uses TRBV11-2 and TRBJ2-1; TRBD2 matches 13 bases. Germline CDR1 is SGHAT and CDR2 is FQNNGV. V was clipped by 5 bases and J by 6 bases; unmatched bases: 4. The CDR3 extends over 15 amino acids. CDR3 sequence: CASSPGTSGTNEQFF. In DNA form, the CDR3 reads TGTGCCAGCAGCCCCGGGACTAGCGGGACCAATGAGCAGTTCTTC.

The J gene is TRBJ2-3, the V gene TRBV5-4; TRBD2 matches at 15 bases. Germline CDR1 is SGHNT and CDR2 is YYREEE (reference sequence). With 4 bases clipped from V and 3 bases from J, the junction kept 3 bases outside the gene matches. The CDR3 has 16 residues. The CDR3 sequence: CASSAGTSGRTDTQYF. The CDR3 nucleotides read TGTGCCAGCAGCGCCGGGACTAGCGGGAGGACAGATACGCAGTATTTT.

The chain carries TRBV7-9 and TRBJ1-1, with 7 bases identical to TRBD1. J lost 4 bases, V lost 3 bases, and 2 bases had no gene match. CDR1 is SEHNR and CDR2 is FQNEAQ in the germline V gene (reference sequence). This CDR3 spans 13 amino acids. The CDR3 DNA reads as TGTGCCAGCAGCTTTCCAGGGGGCACTGAAGCTTTCTTT. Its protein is CASSFPGGTEAFF.

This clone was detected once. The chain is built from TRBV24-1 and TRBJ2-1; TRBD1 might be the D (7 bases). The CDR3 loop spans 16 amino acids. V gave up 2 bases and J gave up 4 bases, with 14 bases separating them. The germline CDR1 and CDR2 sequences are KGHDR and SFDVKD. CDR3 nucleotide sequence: TGTGCCACCAGTGATTCCACCCCAGGGGGGTACAATGAGCAGTTCTTC. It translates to CATSDSTPGGYNEQFF.

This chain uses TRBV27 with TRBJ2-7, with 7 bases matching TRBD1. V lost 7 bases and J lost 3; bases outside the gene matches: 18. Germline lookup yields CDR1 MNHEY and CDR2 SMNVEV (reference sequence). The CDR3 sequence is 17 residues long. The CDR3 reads CASTLRGTDNLFYEQYF. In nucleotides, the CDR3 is TGTGCCAGCACCTTAAGGGGGACAGACAATTTGTTCTACGAGCAGTACTTC.

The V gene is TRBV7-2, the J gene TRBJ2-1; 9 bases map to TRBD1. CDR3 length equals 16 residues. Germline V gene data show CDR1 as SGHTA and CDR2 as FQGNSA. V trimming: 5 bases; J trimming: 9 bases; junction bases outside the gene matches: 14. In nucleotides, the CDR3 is TGTGCCAGCAGCCTATTTCCGGGACAGGGTTTGGCTGAGCAGTTCTTC. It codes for CASSLFPGQGLAEQFF.

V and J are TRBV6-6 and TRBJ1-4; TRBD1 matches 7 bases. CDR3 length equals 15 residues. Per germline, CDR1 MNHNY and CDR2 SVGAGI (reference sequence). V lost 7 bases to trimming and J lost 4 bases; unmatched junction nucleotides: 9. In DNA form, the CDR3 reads TGTGCCAGCACCCTGACAGGGCTAGGTAATGAAAAACTGTTTTTT. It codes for CASTLTGLGNEKLFF.

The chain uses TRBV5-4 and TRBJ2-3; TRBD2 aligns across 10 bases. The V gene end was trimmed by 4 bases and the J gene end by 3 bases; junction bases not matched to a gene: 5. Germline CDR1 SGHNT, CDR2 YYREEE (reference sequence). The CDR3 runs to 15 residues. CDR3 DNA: TGTGCCAGCAGCGATACTAGCGGGAAGACAGATACGCAGTATTTT. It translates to CASSDTSGKTDTQYF.

The CDR3: CASSQLLRGGELFF. CDR3 nucleotides: TGCGCCAGCAGCCAACTTCTAAGGGGCGGGGAGCTGTTTTTT. The chain employs TRBV4-1 and TRBJ2-2; tentative D call: TRBD1 (5 bases). Germline V CDR1 and CDR2: MGHRA, YSYEKL. The CDR3 spans 14 residues. V was pared by 2 bases and J by 7 bases, with 11 bases between.

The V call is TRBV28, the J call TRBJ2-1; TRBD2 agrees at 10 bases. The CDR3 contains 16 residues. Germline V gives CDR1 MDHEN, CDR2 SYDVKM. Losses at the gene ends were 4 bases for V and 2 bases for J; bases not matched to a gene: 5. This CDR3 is CASSSLLAGTYNEQFF. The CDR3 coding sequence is TGTGCCAGCAGTTCCCTACTAGCGGGGACCTACAATGAGCAGTTCTTC. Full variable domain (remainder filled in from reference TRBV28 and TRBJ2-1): DVKVTQSSRYLVKRTGEKVFLECVQDMDHENMFWYRQDPGLGLRLIYFSYDVKMKEKGDIPEGYSVSREKKERFSLILESASTNQTSMYLCASSSLLAGTYNEQFFGPGTRLTVL.